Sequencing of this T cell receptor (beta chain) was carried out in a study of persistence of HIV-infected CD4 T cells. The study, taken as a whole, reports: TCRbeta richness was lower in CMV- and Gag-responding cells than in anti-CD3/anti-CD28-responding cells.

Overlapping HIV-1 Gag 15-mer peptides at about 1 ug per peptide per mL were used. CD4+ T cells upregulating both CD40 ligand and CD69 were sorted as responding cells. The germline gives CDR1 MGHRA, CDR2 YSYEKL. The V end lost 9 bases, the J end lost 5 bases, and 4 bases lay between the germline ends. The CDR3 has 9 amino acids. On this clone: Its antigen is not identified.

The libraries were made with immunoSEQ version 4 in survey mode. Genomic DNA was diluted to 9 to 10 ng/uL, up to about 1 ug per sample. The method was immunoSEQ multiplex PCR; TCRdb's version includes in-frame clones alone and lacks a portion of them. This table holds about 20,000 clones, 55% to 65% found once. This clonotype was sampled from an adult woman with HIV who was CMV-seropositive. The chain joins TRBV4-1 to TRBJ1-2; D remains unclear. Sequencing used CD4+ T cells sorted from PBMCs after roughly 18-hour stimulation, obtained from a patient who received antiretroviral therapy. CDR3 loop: CARGYGYTF. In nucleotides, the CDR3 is TGCGCCAGGGGATATGGCTACACCTTC.